This is a list of T cell receptor beta chains from one sample in a study of PD-1 blockade in classical Hodgkin lymphoma. Only in-frame clones appear in the TCRdb table, and some are missing; sequencing was by immunoSEQ multiplex PCR. The sample includes over 50,000 clones, roughly 80% of them seen just once. The material sequenced was peripheral blood mononuclear cells (PBMCs), taken at baseline. These receptors all stem from a human donor with classical Hodgkin lymphoma. The CDR3 runs from the conserved cysteine through the conserved F or W.

>TRBJ2-2|TRBV11-3
CASSNRGANTGELFF
>TRBJ2-1|TRBV6-6
CASSYADRENYNEQFF
>TRBJ2-7|TRBV13
CASSPLGEGGNYEQYF
>TRBJ1-1|TRBV30
CAWSVSRGTEAFF
>TRBJ1-2|TRBV28
CASSPGQLGHGYTF
>TRBJ2-3|TRBV2
CASSFEGLAGGDTQYF
>TRBJ2-7|TRBV7-3
CASSPTDAGEQYF
>TRBJ2-5|TRBV7-6
CASSASPSGSQETQYF
>TRBJ2-6|TRBV2
CASSWETVVSGANVLTF
>TRBJ2-1|TRBV6-4
CASSDSSGSYNEQFF
>TRBJ2-1|TRBV7-2
CASSLRLAGGDNEQFF
>TRBJ2-7|TRBV11-3
CASSLSPGSPYEQYF
>TRBJ1-1|TRBV29-1
CSVAWGVGKMNTEAFF
>TRBJ2-3|TRBV11-3
CASTQGLVTDTQYF
>TRBJ2-3|TRBV5-1
CASSFSLAGGSGGTDTQYF
>TRBJ1-2|TRBV19
CASSIDPPTGNYGYTF
>TRBJ1-1|TRBV11-2
CASSLGGQRRGTEAFF
>TRBJ2-7|TRBV6-5
CASSYVQGSGLEQYF
>TRBJ2-1|TRBV14
CASSQYNEQFF
>TRBJ1-1|TRBV19
CASRNIGTGRSEAFF
>TRBJ2-4|TRBV4-2
CASSQERRTDGAKNIQYF
>TRBJ2-1|TRBV9
CASSVRDRPYNEQFF
>TRBJ2-1|TRBV2
CASSQLQHFYNEQFF
>TRBJ2-1|TRBV4-1
CASSYPRGDEQFF
>TRBJ2-5|TRBV7-2
CASSLVAGEVETQYF
>TRBJ1-5|TRBV19
CASRDDNSGNQPQHF
>TRBJ2-5|TRBV6-1
CASSDYRGLLGKTQYF
>TRBJ1-3|TRBV6-1
CASSLDGGRRNTIYF
>TRBJ2-1|TRBV7-2
CASSFLGGGTSGAGEQFF
>TRBJ1-5|TRBV2
CASTWTGNQPQHF
>TRBJ1-4|TRBV6-5
CASSRGQSNEKLFF
>TRBJ1-2|TRBV6-5
CASSYSPRLYGYTF
>TRBJ2-1|TRBV19
CASSRLVGADEQFF
>TRBJ2-7|TRBV5-5
CASSLGGLYGSYEQYF
>TRBJ2-5|TRBV5-4
CASSVQGMGPAQYF
>TRBJ2-1|TRBV19
CASSRQVSYNEQFF
>TRBJ1-5|TRBV7-2
CASSLTGFNQPQHF
>TRBJ1-1|TRBV11-3
CASSPKETNTEAFF
>TRBJ2-3|TRBV5-4
CASSFGGPTDTQYF
>TRBJ1-3|TRBV9
CASSVDGSNGNTIYF
>TRBJ2-7|TRBV6-1
CASSEAGQGSYEQYF
>TRBJ1-6|TRBV5-1
CASSFQDRRNSPLHF
>TRBJ1-3|TRBV18
CASSPRGSSGNTIYF
>TRBJ1-1|TRBV7-2
CASSLNGAPTEAFF
>TRBJ2-1|TRBV6-1
CASSPTGEHEQFF
>TRBJ1-1|TRBV10-1
CASSERVNTEAFF
>TRBJ1-2|TRBV10-1
CASSESGGYGYTF
>TRBJ2-7|TRBV29-1
CSVLRNEAEQYF
>TRBJ1-2|TRBV6-5
CASTQTGGGDGYTF
>TRBJ1-5|TRBV7-2
CASSIGRVSNQPQHF
>TRBJ1-1|TRBV14
CASRNYVGSYNTEAFF
>TRBJ1-1|TRBV6-5
CASSVGMNTEAFF
>TRBJ1-1|TRBV11-2
CASSPDRGRTEAFF
>TRBJ1-1|TRBV27
CASQWQANTEAFF
>TRBJ1-3|TRBV6-5
CASSYSSGNTIYF